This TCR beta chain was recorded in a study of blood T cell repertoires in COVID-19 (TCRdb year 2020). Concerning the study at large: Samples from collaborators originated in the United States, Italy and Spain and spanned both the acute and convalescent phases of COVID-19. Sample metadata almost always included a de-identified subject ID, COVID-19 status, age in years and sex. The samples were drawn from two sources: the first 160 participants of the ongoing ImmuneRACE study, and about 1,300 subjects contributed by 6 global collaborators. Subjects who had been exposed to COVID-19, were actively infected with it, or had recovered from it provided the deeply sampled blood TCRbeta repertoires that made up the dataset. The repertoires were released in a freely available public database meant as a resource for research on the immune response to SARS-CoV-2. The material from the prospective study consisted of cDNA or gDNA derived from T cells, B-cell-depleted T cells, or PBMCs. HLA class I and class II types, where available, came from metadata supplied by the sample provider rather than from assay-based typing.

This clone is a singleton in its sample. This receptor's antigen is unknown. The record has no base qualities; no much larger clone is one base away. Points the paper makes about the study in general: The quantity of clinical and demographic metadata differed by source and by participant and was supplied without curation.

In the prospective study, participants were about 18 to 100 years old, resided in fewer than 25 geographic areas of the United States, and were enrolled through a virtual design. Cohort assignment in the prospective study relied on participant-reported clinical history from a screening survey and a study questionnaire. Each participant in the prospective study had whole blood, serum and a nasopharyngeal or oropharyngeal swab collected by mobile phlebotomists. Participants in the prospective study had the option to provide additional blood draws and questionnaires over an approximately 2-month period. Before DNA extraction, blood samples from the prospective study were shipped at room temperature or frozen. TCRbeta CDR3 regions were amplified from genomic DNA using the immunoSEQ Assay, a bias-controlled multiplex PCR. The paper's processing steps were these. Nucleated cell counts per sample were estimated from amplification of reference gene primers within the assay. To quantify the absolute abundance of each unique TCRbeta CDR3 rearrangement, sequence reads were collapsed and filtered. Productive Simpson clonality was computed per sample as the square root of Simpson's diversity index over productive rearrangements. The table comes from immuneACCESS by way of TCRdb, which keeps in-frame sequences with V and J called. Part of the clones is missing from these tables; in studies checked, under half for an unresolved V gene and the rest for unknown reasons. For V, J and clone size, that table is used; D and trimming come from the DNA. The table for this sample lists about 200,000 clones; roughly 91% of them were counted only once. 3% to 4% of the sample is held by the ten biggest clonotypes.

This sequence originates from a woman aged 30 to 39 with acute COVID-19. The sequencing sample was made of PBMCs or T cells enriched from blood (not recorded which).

The CDR3 protein: CASSHGQGATRDTEAFF. The sequence in DNA is TGTGCCAGCAGCCACGGGCAGGGGGCGACTAGGGACACTGAAGCTTTCTTT. The rearranged chain carries TRBV14 and TRBJ1-1, with 8 bases aligning to TRBD1. V and J are trimmed by 3 bases and 3 bases, and the gene matches miss 12 bases of the junction. The CDR3 runs 17 residues from the cysteine to the phenylalanine. Of the read, only the CDR3 DNA is kept; its 51 bases are in frame from base 1. CDR1 and CDR2 (SGHDN, FVKESK) derive from the germline V gene.